This T cell receptor beta chain appears in the sequencing data of a study of cytomegalovirus exposure and HLA in healthy donors. This clone was detected only once. The CDR3 has 14 amino acids. Germline CDR1 is LNHDA and CDR2 is SQIVND (reference sequence). The V and J ends lost 2 bases and 5 bases, in that order; junction bases with no gene match: 2. Use of 60 Vbeta and 13 Jbeta primers characterized the PCR. The protocol was immunoSEQ multiplex PCR, while the TCRdb copy is restricted to in-frame clones and leaves out a portion. The sample has under 150,000 clones, about 76% seen once. The sample taken for sequencing was PBMCs. The V and J genes are TRBV19 and TRBJ2-1; 8 bases align to TRBD2. The clonotype comes from a female donor in good health and CMV-seronegative. DNA for the CDR3: TGTGCCAGTAGTATACTCGGGGGGGACAATGAGCAGTTCTTC. Amino acid sequence: CASSILGGDNEQFF.